The 11 T cell receptor beta chains presented below share a single source sample, sequenced in a study of shared clonotypes between healthy human individuals. Cells designated naive CD8 were CD45RO-negative and were positively selected for CCR7, with terminally differentiated effector memory CD45RA+ cells excluded. Generated by immunoSEQ multiplex PCR, the TCRdb table keeps only in-frame clones and is missing some. Of approximately 810,000 clones in the sample, over 90% were seen once. Sequenced sample: naive CD8+ T cells sorted from blood. These receptors all stem from a man aged 25-45 years in good health.

The chain is built from TRBV10-2 and TRBJ2-1; 8 positions agree with TRBD1. Germline loops: CDR1 WSHSY, CDR2 SAAADI. The V segment lost 10 bases and the J segment 4 bases; nucleotides outside the gene matches: 6. CDR3 length: 13 amino acids. The CDR3 here is CATATGDYNEQFF. The CDR3 nucleotides are TGCGCCACCGCGACAGGGGATTACAATGAGCAGTTCTTC.

The V gene is TRBV7-8, the J gene TRBJ2-5; D is perhaps TRBD2 (5 bases). V shed 0 bases and J shed 5 bases, with 13 bases lying between them. CDR3 size: 15 residues. Germline V gene data show CDR1 as SGHVS and CDR2 as FQNEAQ. CDR3 nucleotide sequence: TGTGCCAGCAGCTTAGCGGCTACTAGTACGGAGACCCAGTACTTC. It encodes CASSLAATSTETQYF.

V is TRBV7-9 and J is TRBJ1-2; perhaps TRBD1 as D (5 bases). This CDR3 comprises 13 residues. Germline assignment: CDR1 SEHNR and CDR2 FQNEAQ (reference sequence). The germline V and J ends were trimmed by 7 bases and 4 bases, with 13 bases remaining between them. CDR3 amino acids: CASTSGGGYGYTF. DNA of the CDR3: TGTGCCAGCACGTCCGGGGGGGGCTATGGCTACACCTTC.

In the case of this clone: In the same sample, other DNA sequences code for this CDR3. The chain carries TRBV27 and TRBJ2-5, with D maybe TRBD1 (5 bases). In germline, CDR1 is MNHEY, CDR2 SMNVEV (reference sequence). CDR3 size: 14 residues. V dropped 3 bases and J dropped 3 bases, with 11 bases sitting between them. The CDR3 nucleotides are TGTGCCAGCAGTTTGTTGGGGCCGGAAGAGACCCAGTACTTC. This gives the protein CASSLLGPEETQYF.

The chain uses TRBV4-1 and TRBJ2-1, with TRBD2 matching over 8 bases. Germline CDR1 is MGHRA and CDR2 is YSYEKL. The CDR3 is 17 residues long. Losses at the gene ends were 0 bases for V and 2 bases for J; bases not matched to a gene: 6. CDR3 amino acids: CASSQDPSGSTYNEQFF. CDR3 nucleotide sequence: TGCGCCAGCAGCCAAGATCCCAGCGGGAGTACCTACAATGAGCAGTTCTTC.

V gene TRBV7-8 combines with J gene TRBJ2-1; 8 bases are a match to TRBD2. CDR1 SGHVS and CDR2 FQNEAQ come from the germline V gene. CDR3 length: 17 residues. V lost 5 bases and J lost 3; bases outside the gene matches: 12. The CDR3 nucleotides are TGTGCCAGCAGCCACTTTCCTAGCGGGCGAGGCTACAATGAGCAGTTCTTC. Protein sequence: CASSHFPSGRGYNEQFF.

The sample holds one count of this clone. The V and J genes are TRBV29-1 and TRBJ2-7, with D uncertain. Germline-derived CDR1 and CDR2 are SQVTM and ANQGSEA. Trimming pared 0 bases from V and 3 bases from J, leaving 12 bases between. CDR3 length equals 14 residues. CDR3 sequence: CSVEEGPGGYEQYF. The DNA for the CDR3 is TGCAGCGTTGAAGAAGGCCCCGGTGGCTACGAGCAGTACTTC.

A remark on this clone: This may be a read error: a much more frequent sequence differs by one nucleotide. The chain uses TRBV28 and TRBJ1-1; D unresolved. This CDR3 comprises 11 residues. Per the germline V gene, CDR1 is MDHEN and CDR2 is SYDVKM. Trimming removed 6 bases at V and 2 bases at J, with 4 bases between. The CDR3: CASSRNTEAFF. The CDR3 coding sequence is TGTGCCAGCAGCCGTAACACTGAAGCTTTCTTT.

The gene calls are TRBV4-1 and TRBJ1-4; TRBD1 agrees at 9 bases. With 3 bases clipped from V and 7 bases from J, the junction kept 9 bases outside the gene matches. The CDR3 spans 16 residues. Germline-derived CDR1 and CDR2 are MGHRA and YSYEKL. Here the CDR3 reads CASSQMPGQGSEKLFF. The CDR3 bases are TGCGCCAGCAGCCAGATGCCGGGACAGGGATCTGAAAAACTGTTTTTT.

About this clone itself: The sample has other DNA sequences that encode this CDR3 too. The CDR3 sequence: CAWSPGGTEAFF. As DNA, the CDR3 is TGTGCCTGGAGTCCAGGGGGCACTGAAGCTTTCTTT. The rearrangement links TRBV30 to TRBJ1-1; 7 bases agree with TRBD1. V lost 2 bases, J lost 4 bases, and 1 base stayed unmatched. Germline V CDR1 and CDR2: GTSNPN, SVGIG (reference sequence). The length of the CDR3 is 12 residues.

This chain joins TRBV11-1 and TRBJ2-5; TRBD2 is a possible D gene (5 bases). Germline loops: CDR1 SGHAT, CDR2 FQDESV (reference sequence). Trimming cost V 5 bases and J 2 bases, with 18 bases left between them. The CDR3 contains 16 residues. CDR3 DNA sequence: TGTGCCAGCAGCCCCTTCGAGGGTTATCGGCAAGAGACCCAGTACTTC. Protein product: CASSPFEGYRQETQYF.